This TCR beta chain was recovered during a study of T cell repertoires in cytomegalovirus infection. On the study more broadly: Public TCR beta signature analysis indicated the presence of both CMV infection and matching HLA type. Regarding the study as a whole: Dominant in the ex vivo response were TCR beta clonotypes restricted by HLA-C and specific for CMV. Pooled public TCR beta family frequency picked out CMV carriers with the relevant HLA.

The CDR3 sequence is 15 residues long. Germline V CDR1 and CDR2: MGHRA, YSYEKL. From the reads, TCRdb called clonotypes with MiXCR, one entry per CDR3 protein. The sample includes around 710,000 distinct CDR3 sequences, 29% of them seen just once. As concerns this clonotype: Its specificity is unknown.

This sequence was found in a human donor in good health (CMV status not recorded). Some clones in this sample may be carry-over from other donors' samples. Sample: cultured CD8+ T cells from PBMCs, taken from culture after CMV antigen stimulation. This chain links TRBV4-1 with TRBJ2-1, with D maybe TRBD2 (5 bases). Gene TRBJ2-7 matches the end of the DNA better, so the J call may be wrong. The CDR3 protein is CASSQGEGSPIEQYF. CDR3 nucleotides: TGCGCCAGCAGCCAAGGCGAGGGATCCCCCATCGAGCAGTACTTC.